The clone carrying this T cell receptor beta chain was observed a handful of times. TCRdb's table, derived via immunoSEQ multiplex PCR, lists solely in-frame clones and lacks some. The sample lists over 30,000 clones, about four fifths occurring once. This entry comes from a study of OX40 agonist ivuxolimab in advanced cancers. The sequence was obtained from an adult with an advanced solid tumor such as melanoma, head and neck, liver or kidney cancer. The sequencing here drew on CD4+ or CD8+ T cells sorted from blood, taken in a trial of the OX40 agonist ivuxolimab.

The CDR3 sequence: CASYSRQPQHF. CDR3 in DNA: TGTGCCAGCTACTCTAGGCAGCCCCAGCATTTT. The chain joins TRBV28 to TRBJ1-5; no firm D call. V dropped 8 bases and J dropped 7 bases, with 9 bases sitting between them. Germline V gene data show CDR1 as MDHEN and CDR2 as SYDVKM. The CDR3 is 11 amino acids. The complete variable domain, with remaining parts taken from reference TRBV28 and TRBJ1-5, reads DVKVTQSSRYLVKRTGEKVFLECVQDMDHENMFWYRQDPGLGLRLIYFSYDVKMKEKGDIPEGYSVSREKKERFSLILESASTNQTSMYLCASYSRQPQHFGDGTRLSIL.